One sample yielded the 26 T cell receptor beta chains listed below, sequenced in a study of T cell clonotyping in hematopoietic cell transplantation. Profiled with immunoSEQ multiplex PCR; TCRdb holds only in-frame clones, not every one. This table has approximately 9,600 clones, roughly 71% appearing once. The sequences come from PBMCs, collected 30 days after allogeneic stem cell transplant. The receptors stem from a female patient aged 40-49 years who had an allogeneic stem cell transplant from a related donor, so T cells may come from the graft donor. Some clones in this sample may be carry-over from other donors' samples.

This sequence joins TRBV9 and TRBJ2-7; 7 bases fit TRBD2. CDR3 length: 14 amino acids. Unmatched junction bases numbered 3, after V lost 0 bases and J lost 3 bases. Germline lookup yields CDR1 SGDLS and CDR2 YYNGEE. The CDR3 reads CASSVDGRDYEQYF. For the CDR3, the DNA is TGTGCCAGCAGCGTAGATGGGAGGGACTACGAGCAGTACTTC.

The rearrangement links TRBV2 to TRBJ1-2; D call uncertain. The germline CDR1 and CDR2 sequences are SNHLY and FYNNEI. This CDR3 is 13 amino acids long. V lost 5 bases to trimming and J lost 2 bases, with 9 bases between them. The CDR3: CASSREGNYGYTF. DNA of the CDR3: TGTGCCAGCAGTAGGGAGGGAAACTATGGCTACACCTTC. Using reference TRBV2 and TRBJ1-2 for the parts outside the CDR3, the full variable domain is EPEVTQTPSHQVTQMGQEVILRCVPISNHLYFYWYRQILGQKVEFLVSFYNNEISEKSEIFDDQFSVERPDGSNFTLKIRSTKLEDSAMYFCASSREGNYGYTFGSGTRLTVV.

The chain employs TRBV9 and TRBJ2-3; D might be TRBD2 (5 bases). Per the germline V gene, CDR1 is SGDLS and CDR2 is YYNGEE. V was pared by 3 bases and J by 1 base, with 12 bases between. CDR3 length equals 15 residues. CDR3 residues: CASSALAIGTDTQYF. CDR3 DNA: TGTGCCAGCAGCGCCCTAGCTATAGGCACAGATACGCAGTATTTT.

In its sample, this clone ranks as medium-sized (0.01 to 0.1%). V gene TRBV7-9 combines with J gene TRBJ1-4; D not resolved. CDR3 size: 13 residues. Trimming removed 3 bases from V and 10 bases from J, with 12 bases in between. Germline loops: CDR1 SEHNR, CDR2 FQNEAQ (reference sequence). The CDR3 nucleotides read TGTGCCAGCAGCTTGACCGAACAGCGAAAACTGTTTTTT. The encoded protein is CASSLTEQRKLFF.

The chain recombines TRBV13 with TRBJ2-7, with TRBD2 matching 8 bases. Trimming at V came to 3 bases and at J to 2 bases, leaving 12 bases not matched to a gene. The CDR3 spans 17 residues. Germline V CDR1 and CDR2: PRHDT, FYEKMQ (reference sequence). This CDR3 is CASSFRLAGIRTYEQYF. In DNA, the CDR3 is TGTGCCAGCAGCTTCAGGTTAGCGGGAATTAGGACCTACGAGCAGTACTTC.

The rearrangement links TRBV19 to TRBJ2-7, with a tentative D call TRBD1 (7 bases). Looked up from germline, CDR1 is LNHDA and CDR2 is SQIVND (reference sequence). The CDR3 is made up of 16 amino acids. The ends were cut back, 0 bases at V and 4 bases at J, with 16 bases in the middle. As DNA, the CDR3 is TGTGCCAGTAGTATAGATCTGTCGACAGGGAGGTACGAGCAGTACTTC. Protein: CASSIDLSTGRYEQYF.

This clone was seen only a few times. The chain has TRBV7-2 and TRBJ1-2; the D is unclear. Germline lookup yields CDR1 SGHTA and CDR2 FQGNSA. CDR3 length: 14 amino acids. With 1 base removed from V and 1 base from J, the gap between germline ends came to 7 bases. As DNA, the CDR3 is TGTGCCAGCAGCTTAGTCTTGGGTAACTATGGCTACACCTTC. Translated, it gives CASSLVLGNYGYTF.

This clone was detected only once. This rearrangement joins TRBV23-1 to TRBJ2-5; weak D call: TRBD1 (6 bases). TRBV23-1 is assigned to the ORF class and has an uncertain function. V was shortened by 3 bases and J by 1 base, with 24 bases between the two germline ends. The CDR3 loop spans 19 amino acids. The CDR3 DNA reads as TGCGCCAGCAGTCACTCTCGATTAACCCAGGGGCCCGTCCAAGAGACCCAGTACTTC. It is translated as CASSHSRLTQGPVQETQYF.

The chain is built from TRBV4-3 and TRBJ2-6; 9 bases map to TRBD1. After removal of 4 bases from V and 2 bases from J, the junction contained 6 bases not matched to a gene. CDR1 is LGHNA, CDR2 YSLEER, per germline. CDR3 size: 17 residues. CDR3 protein: CASSRFGTGTGANVLTF. The CDR3, as DNA: TGCGCCAGCAGCCGATTTGGGACAGGGACTGGGGCCAACGTCCTGACTTTC.

The table lists this clone with a count of one. The chain has TRBV5-1 and TRBJ2-5; 11 bases map to TRBD2. V was pared by 0 bases and J by 3 bases, with 4 bases of the junction left unmatched. The CDR3 loop spans 16 amino acids. CDR1 and CDR2 from the germline V gene are SGHRS and YFSETQ. CDR3 region: CASSLVLAGGEETQYF. Here the CDR3 DNA reads TGCGCCAGCAGCTTGGTGCTAGCGGGGGGAGAAGAGACCCAGTACTTC.

The DNA for the CDR3 is TGTGCCAGCAGCCAGGGGACAGGCTACTACAATGAGCAGTTCTTC. Its protein product is CASSQGTGYYNEQFF. The rearrangement joins TRBV27 to TRBJ2-1, with 8 positions matching TRBD1. The CDR3 contains 15 residues. With V trimmed by 6 bases and J by 3 bases, 7 bases remained unmatched. From germline, CDR1 is MNHEY and CDR2 SMNVEV (reference sequence).

This chain uses TRBV7-5 with TRBJ2-5; the table's D gene call, TRBD2, was not cross checked with the DNA. TRBV7-5 is classified as a pseudogene. CDR3 length equals 15 residues. CDR3: CVRSLVLAGVQTQYF. Written as DNA, the CDR3 is TGTGTCAGAAGCTTAGTACTAGCGGGAGTTCAGACCCAGTACTTC.

The V and J genes are TRBV19 and TRBJ2-7, with TRBD1 matching over 8 bases. V lost 1 base, J lost 13 bases, and 15 bases stayed unmatched. The CDR3 runs 15 residues. CDR1 is LNHDA, CDR2 SQIVND, per germline (reference sequence). The CDR3 protein is CASSIGHGGQVEPYF. DNA for the CDR3: TGTGCCAGTAGTATAGGCCACGGGGGACAGGTAGAACCCTACTTC.

CDR3 sequence: CASSRRGPYEQYF. In nucleotides, the CDR3 is TGTGCCAGCAGCCGCAGGGGTCCCTACGAGCAGTACTTC. The rearrangement links TRBV27 to TRBJ2-7, with TRBD1 as a possible D gene (6 bases). The CDR3 loop spans 13 amino acids. Looked up from germline, CDR1 is MNHEY and CDR2 is SMNVEV (reference sequence). V was cut by 6 bases and J by 2 bases, with 11 bases left in between.

V usage is TRBV5-4 and J usage is TRBJ2-7; D may match TRBD1 or TRBD2 (5 bases each). Between the trimmed V and J ends, which lost 0 bases and 4 bases, there was a span of 14 bases. CDR1 SGHNT and CDR2 YYREEE come from the germline V gene (reference sequence). CDR3 length: 15 amino acids. CDR3 sequence: CASSLGPGTEYEQYF. The DNA of the CDR3 is TGTGCCAGCAGCTTGGGGCCCGGGACGGAATACGAGCAGTACTTC.

The chain has TRBV19 and TRBJ2-7; D unresolved. The CDR3 has 14 residues. Trimming cost V 0 bases and J 6 bases, with 12 bases left between them. The germline gives CDR1 LNHDA, CDR2 SQIVND (reference sequence). The CDR3 region is CASSIDHQTREQYF. The CDR3 DNA is TGTGCCAGTAGTATAGATCACCAGACTCGCGAGCAGTACTTC.

The chain recombines TRBV10-1 with TRBJ2-3; 11 positions match TRBD1. The germline gives CDR1 WNHNN, CDR2 SYGVQD (reference sequence). CDR3 length: 16 amino acids. With V trimmed by 6 bases and J by 2 bases, 7 bases remained unmatched. CDR3 loop: CASRSGTGGDTDTQYF. The CDR3 coding sequence is TGCGCCAGCAGATCCGGGACAGGGGGGGACACAGATACGCAGTATTTT.

The chain has TRBV5-4 and TRBJ1-4; 8 nucleotides agree with TRBD1. This CDR3 has 16 amino acids. V lost 4 bases to trimming and J lost 1 base; unmatched junction nucleotides: 6. The germline gives CDR1 SGHNT, CDR2 YYREEE (reference sequence). In DNA, the CDR3 is TGTGCCAGCAGCCTCCGGGACAGGCAAACTAATGAAAAACTGTTTTTT. Encoded protein: CASSLRDRQTNEKLFF.

V and J are TRBV7-9 and TRBJ2-3, with 8 bases that match TRBD2. J gave up 3 bases and V 6 bases, and 8 bases lay outside the gene matches. Germline lookup yields CDR1 SEHNR and CDR2 FQNEAQ (reference sequence). The CDR3 extends over 15 amino acids. The CDR3 nucleotides read TGTGCCAGCAGTCTGACTAGCGAGAGGACAGATACGCAGTATTTT. This encodes CASSLTSERTDTQYF.

The chain uses TRBV6-4 and TRBJ2-3, with D unresolved. CDR3 length equals 15 residues. Germline assignment: CDR1 MRHNA and CDR2 SNTAGT. V was trimmed by 6 bases and J by 2 bases, leaving 15 bases between them. CDR3 DNA sequence: TGTGCCAGCAGCCGAGGTATAACCTCCACAGATACGCAGTATTTT. This gives the protein CASSRGITSTDTQYF.

This clone was observed a few times. V usage is TRBV13 and J usage is TRBJ2-7; the match to TRBD1 covers 7 bases. CDR1 is PRHDT, CDR2 FYEKMQ, per germline (reference sequence). V trimming: 5 bases; J trimming: 2 bases; junction bases outside the gene matches: 3. The CDR3 loop spans 13 amino acids. The CDR3 nucleotides are TGTGCCAGCAGCGGGACAGATGCCTACGAGCAGTACTTC. It is translated as CASSGTDAYEQYF.

Turning to this clone: Other DNA variants within this sample encode the same CDR3. V is TRBV5-6 and J is TRBJ2-7; 10 bases map to TRBD1. V gave up 3 bases and J gave up 4 bases; unmatched junction bases: 4. The germline gives CDR1 SGHDT, CDR2 YYEEEE. The CDR3 has 14 residues. The CDR3 DNA reads TGTGCCAGCAGCTCCCCGGGACAGGGGTACGAGCAGTACTTC. Its translation is CASSSPGQGYEQYF.

This chain uses TRBV6-6 with TRBJ2-1; D is tentatively TRBD1 or TRBD2 (5 bases each). The CDR3 extends over 13 amino acids. Germline V gene sequence: CDR1 MNHNY, CDR2 SVGAGI (reference sequence). The germline V and J ends were trimmed by 6 bases and 7 bases, with 13 bases remaining between them. This CDR3 reads CASRWGSSNEQFF. CDR3 coding DNA: TGTGCCAGCAGGTGGGGGAGTAGTAATGAGCAGTTCTTC.

The chain couples TRBV10-3 to TRBJ2-7, with D hard to call. Germline CDR1 is ENHRY and CDR2 is SYGVKD. CDR3 length equals 16 residues. V was cut by 4 bases and J by 1 base, with 17 bases left in between. The CDR3 DNA reads TGTGCCATCAGTGTTGGCCCAGGAGAAGGGTCCTACGAGCAGTACTTC. Translated, it gives CAISVGPGEGSYEQYF.

CDR3 in amino acids: CASSRYTF. The CDR3 nucleotides are TGCGCCAGCAGTCGCTACACCTTC. V usage is TRBV23-1 and J usage is TRBJ1-2; D not resolved. TRBV23-1 is an ORF for which the function is uncertain. The CDR3 extends over 8 amino acids. The ends were cut back, 4 bases at V and 9 bases at J, with 0 bases in the middle.

The chain is built from TRBV11-3 and TRBJ2-5; TRBD2 matches at 15 bases. CDR1 is SGHNT, CDR2 YENEEA, per germline. With V trimmed by 4 bases and J by 4 bases, 4 bases remained unmatched. This CDR3 spans 16 amino acids. CDR3 in amino acids: CASSSRTSGGGETQYF. The CDR3 DNA is TGTGCCAGCAGCTCCAGGACTAGCGGGGGGGGAGAGACCCAGTACTTC. Full variable domain (rest looked up from reference TRBV11-3 and TRBJ2-5): EAGVVQSPRYKIIEKKQPVAFWCNPISGHNTLYWYLQNLGQGPELLIRYENEEAVDDSQLPKDRFSAERLKGVDSTLKIQPAELGDSAVYLCASSSRTSGGGETQYFGPGTRLLVL.